This TCR beta chain was recovered during a study of T cell responses to AZD1222 COVID-19 vaccine. Background on the study: Samples with a second dose at about 4 or about 12 weeks were pooled together.

To note about this clone: Its antigen remains unidentified.

Overall study findings and caveats: Unmutated variant regions are reportedly targeted by nearly half of spike-specific TCRs. Only 5 or 6 AZD1222 recipients were seropositive at baseline. Rises in breadth and depth of Spike-specific TCRs came after two AZD1222 doses.

Produced via immunoSEQ multiplex PCR; TCRdb's table is partial and in-frame only. The table lists roughly 150,000 clones, just under 95% of them singletons, with about 1.4% in the top ten. The CDR3 is 14 amino acids. The germline V and J ends were trimmed by 1 base and 4 bases, with 10 bases remaining between them. Per the germline V gene, CDR1 is SGDLS and CDR2 is YYNGEE. The clonotype originates from an adult in good health. Sequenced material: peripheral blood, taken on day 0 of AZD1222 vaccination. The chain carries TRBV9 and TRBJ2-3; D is uncertain. The CDR3 sequence is CASSVRWIPDTQYF. CDR3 coding DNA: TGTGCCAGCAGCGTACGGTGGATACCAGATACGCAGTATTTT.